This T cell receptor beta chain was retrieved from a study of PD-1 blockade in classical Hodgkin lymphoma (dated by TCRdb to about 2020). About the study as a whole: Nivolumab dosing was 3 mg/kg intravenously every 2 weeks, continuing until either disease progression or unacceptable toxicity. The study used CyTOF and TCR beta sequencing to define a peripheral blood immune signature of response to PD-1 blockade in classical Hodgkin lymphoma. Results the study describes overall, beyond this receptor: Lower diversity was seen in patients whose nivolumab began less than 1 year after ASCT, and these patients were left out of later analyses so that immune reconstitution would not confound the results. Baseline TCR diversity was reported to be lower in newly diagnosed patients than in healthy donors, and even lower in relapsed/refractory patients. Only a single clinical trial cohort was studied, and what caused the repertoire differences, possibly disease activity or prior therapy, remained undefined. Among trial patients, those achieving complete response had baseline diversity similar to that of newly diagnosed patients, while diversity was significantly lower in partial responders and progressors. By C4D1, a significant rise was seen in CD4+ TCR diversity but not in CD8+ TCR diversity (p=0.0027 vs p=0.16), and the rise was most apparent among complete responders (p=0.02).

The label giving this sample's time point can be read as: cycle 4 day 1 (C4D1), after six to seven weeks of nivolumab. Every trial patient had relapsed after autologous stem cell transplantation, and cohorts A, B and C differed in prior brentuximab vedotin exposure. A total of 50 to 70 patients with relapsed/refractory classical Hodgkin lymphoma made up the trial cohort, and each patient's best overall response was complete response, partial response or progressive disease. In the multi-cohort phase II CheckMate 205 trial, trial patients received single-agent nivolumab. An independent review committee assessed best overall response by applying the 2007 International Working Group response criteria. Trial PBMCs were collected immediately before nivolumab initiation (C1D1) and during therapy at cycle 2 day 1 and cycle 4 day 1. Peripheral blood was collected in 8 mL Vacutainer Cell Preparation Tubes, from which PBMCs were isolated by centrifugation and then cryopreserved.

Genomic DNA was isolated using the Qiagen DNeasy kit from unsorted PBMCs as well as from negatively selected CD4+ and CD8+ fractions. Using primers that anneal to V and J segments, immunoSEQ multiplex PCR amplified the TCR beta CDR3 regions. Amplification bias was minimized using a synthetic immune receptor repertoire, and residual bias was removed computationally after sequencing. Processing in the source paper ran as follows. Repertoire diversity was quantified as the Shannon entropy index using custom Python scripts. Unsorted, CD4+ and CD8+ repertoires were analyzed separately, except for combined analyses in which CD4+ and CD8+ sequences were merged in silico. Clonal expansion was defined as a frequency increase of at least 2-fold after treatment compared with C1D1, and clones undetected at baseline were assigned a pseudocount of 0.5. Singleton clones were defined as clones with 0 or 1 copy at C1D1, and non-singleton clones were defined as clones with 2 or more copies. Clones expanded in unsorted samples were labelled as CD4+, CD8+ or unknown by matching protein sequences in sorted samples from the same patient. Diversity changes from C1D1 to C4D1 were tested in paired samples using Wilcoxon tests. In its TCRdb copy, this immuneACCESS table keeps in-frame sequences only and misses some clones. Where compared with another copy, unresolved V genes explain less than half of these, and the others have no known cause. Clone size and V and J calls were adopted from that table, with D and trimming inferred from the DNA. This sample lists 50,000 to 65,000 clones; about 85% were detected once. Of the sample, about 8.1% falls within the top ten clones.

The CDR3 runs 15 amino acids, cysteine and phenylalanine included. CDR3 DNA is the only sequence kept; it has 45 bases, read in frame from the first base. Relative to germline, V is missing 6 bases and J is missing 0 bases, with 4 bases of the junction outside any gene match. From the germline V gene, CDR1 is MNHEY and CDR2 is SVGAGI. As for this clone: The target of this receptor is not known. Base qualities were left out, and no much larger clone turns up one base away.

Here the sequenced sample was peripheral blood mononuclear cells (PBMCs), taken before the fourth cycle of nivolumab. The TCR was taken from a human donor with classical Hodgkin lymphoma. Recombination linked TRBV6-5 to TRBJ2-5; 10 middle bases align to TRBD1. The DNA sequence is TGTGCCAGCAGGCGGACAGGGGGGTACCAAGAGACCCAGTACTTC. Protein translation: CASRRTGGYQETQYF.